The 16 T cell receptor beta chains below were found in one sample sequenced in a study of cytomegalovirus exposure and HLA in healthy donors. The PCR was carried out with 60 Vbeta primers and 13 Jbeta primers. Only in-frame clones appear in the TCRdb table, and some are missing; sequencing was by immunoSEQ multiplex PCR. This sample has 100,000 to 150,000 clones; approximately 80% occur once, and the top ten carry around 13%. Sequenced: PBMCs. These receptors were taken from a woman aged 40-49 years in good health and CMV-seropositive.

This clone was observed a few times. V gene TRBV7-8 combines with J gene TRBJ1-2, with TRBD1 as a possible D gene (5 bases). This CDR3 is built from 14 residues. Trimming removed 1 base from V and 2 bases from J, with 8 bases in between. CDR1 and CDR2 from the germline V gene are SGHVS and FQNEAQ. CDR3 amino acids: CASSLDAGNYGYTF. The CDR3 bases are TGTGCCAGCAGCTTAGACGCAGGGAACTATGGCTACACCTTC.

The chain carries TRBV19 and TRBJ1-2; TRBD1 is a possible D gene (5 bases). The germline gives CDR1 LNHDA, CDR2 SQIVND (reference sequence). Trimming cost V 6 bases and J 1 base, with 9 bases left between them. This CDR3 has 13 amino acids. CDR3 nucleotides: TGTGCCAGTAGGTCGACAGATAACTATGGCTACACCTTC. This encodes CASRSTDNYGYTF.

The chain couples TRBV29-1 to TRBJ2-7, with a tentative D call TRBD2 (5 bases). CDR1 SQVTM and CDR2 ANQGSEA come from the germline V gene. This CDR3 has 12 amino acids. V lost 6 bases, J lost 0 bases, and 9 bases lay in between. CDR3 sequence: CSVLGLSYEQYF. The CDR3 coding sequence is TGCAGCGTACTCGGACTCTCCTACGAGCAGTACTTC.

CDR3 DNA: TGTGCCAGCAGCCTAGGACAGCTTAATGAAAAACTGTTTTTT. This translates into CASSLGQLNEKLFF. The rearrangement uses TRBV5-6 and TRBJ1-4; a possible D gene is TRBD1 (6 bases). V lost 4 bases and J lost 4, with 11 bases in between. Per the germline V gene, CDR1 is SGHDT and CDR2 is YYEEEE. CDR3 length: 14 residues. Looking up the rest from reference TRBV5-6 and TRBJ1-4 gives the full variable domain: DAGVTQSPTHLIKTRGQQVTLRCSPKSGHDTVSWYQQALGQGPQFIFQYYEEEERQRGNFPDRFSGHQFPNYSSELNVNALLLGDSALYLCASSLGQLNEKLFFGSGTQLSVL.

The V call is TRBV30, the J call TRBJ1-5, with TRBD1 matching over 8 bases. The V gene's germline CDR1 is GTSNPN and CDR2 SVGIG (reference sequence). The CDR3 runs to 15 residues. V dropped 0 bases and J dropped 3; count of bases not matched to a gene: 4. The CDR3 sequence is CAWSVGQGFNQPQHF. As DNA, the CDR3 is TGTGCCTGGAGTGTCGGACAGGGTTTCAATCAGCCCCAGCATTTT.

The chain links TRBV28 to TRBJ1-1; no definite D call. The germline gives CDR1 MDHEN, CDR2 SYDVKM. V lost 6 bases and J lost 4, with 12 bases in between. The CDR3 length is 13 residues. CDR3 sequence reads: CASSPGGGTEAFF. The CDR3, as DNA: TGTGCCAGCAGCCCCGGCGGAGGCACTGAAGCTTTCTTT.

This clone came up a few times. Other nucleotide sequences in the sample specify the same CDR3. J is TRBJ2-3 and V is TRBV5-1; 9 bases map to TRBD2. J was trimmed by 0 bases and V by 1 base; bases with no gene match: 0. Germline CDR1 is SGHRS and CDR2 is YFSETQ. The CDR3 is made up of 15 amino acids. The CDR3 sequence: CASSLTSGSTDTQYF. For the CDR3, the DNA is TGCGCCAGCAGCTTGACTAGCGGGAGCACAGATACGCAGTATTTT.

About this clone itself: At one end, the junction sequence differs from germline, possibly due to a read error. The rearrangement links TRBV7-9 to TRBJ1-2; D gene uncertain. The CDR3 has 13 amino acids. Germline V gene lookup returns CDR1 SEHNR and CDR2 FQNEAQ (reference sequence). CDR3 amino acids: CSSSPGSGYGYTF. CDR3 DNA sequence: TGTTCCAGCAGCCCCGGGAGTGGCTATGGCTACACCTTC.

This clone was detected only a few times. This rearrangement joins TRBV18 to TRBJ2-2; D remains ambiguous. The CDR3 totals 14 residues. Germline loops: CDR1 KGHSH, CDR2 LQKENI. Trimming stripped 2 bases from V and 4 bases from J, with 8 bases between. DNA for the CDR3: TGTGCCAGCTCACCAGGTACAGCCACCGGGGAGCTGTTTTTT. The encoded protein is CASSPGTATGELFF.

In the case of this clone: Other DNA sequences within the sample encode an identical CDR3. The V call is TRBV4-1, the J call TRBJ1-2; D is undetermined. V was pared by 0 bases and J by 1 base, with 6 bases between. Per germline, CDR1 MGHRA and CDR2 YSYEKL. The CDR3 is 14 residues long. The CDR3 reads CASSQERFNYGYTF. The CDR3 bases are TGCGCCAGCAGCCAAGAGAGGTTTAACTATGGCTACACCTTC.

In its sample, this clone was seen once. V is TRBV5-1 and J is TRBJ1-1; 8 nucleotides agree with TRBD1. This CDR3 has 16 residues. Germline CDR1 and CDR2: SGHRS and YFSETQ. Losses at the gene ends were 1 base for V and 0 bases for J; bases not matched to a gene: 5. CDR3 sequence: CASSLKTGAMNTEAFF. DNA of the CDR3: TGCGCCAGCAGCTTGAAGACAGGGGCTATGAACACTGAAGCTTTCTTT. Using reference TRBV5-1 and TRBJ1-1 for the parts outside the CDR3, the full variable domain is KAGVTQTPRYLIKTRGQQVTLSCSPISGHRSVSWYQQTPGQGLQFLFEYFSETQRNKGNFPGRFSGRQFSNSRSEMNVSTLELGDSALYLCASSLKTGAMNTEAFFGQGTRLTVV.

The chain joins TRBV19 to TRBJ2-7; the match to TRBD2 covers 14 bases. CDR1 and CDR2 (germline): LNHDA, SQIVND (reference sequence). The trim removed 5 bases at V and 4 bases at J, leaving 16 bases unmatched. This CDR3 is built from 19 residues. CDR3 in DNA: TGTGCCAGTAGTCCTCATCGCCTAGGGACTAGCGGGAGTCCGTACGAGCAGTACTTC. This sequence encodes CASSPHRLGTSGSPYEQYF.

The chain links TRBV11-2 to TRBJ2-1; 8 bases are a match to TRBD2. After removal of 5 bases from V and 7 bases from J, the junction contained 10 bases not matched to a gene. CDR3 length: 15 residues. The germline V gene encodes CDR1 SGHAT and CDR2 FQNNGV. CDR3 nucleotides: TGTGCCAGCAGCCGAGGACTAGCCTTCGGGAATGAGCAGTTCTTC. Its protein is CASSRGLAFGNEQFF. Together with reference TRBV11-2 and TRBJ2-1, the CDR3 gives the full variable domain: EAGVAQSPRYKIIEKRQSVAFWCNPISGHATLYWYQQILGQGPKLLIQFQNNGVVDDSQLPKDRFSAERLKGVDSTLKIQPAKLEDSAVYLCASSRGLAFGNEQFFGPGTRLTVL.

The V and J genes are TRBV19 and TRBJ2-7; TRBD1 agrees at 11 bases. The CDR3 contains 15 residues. The ends lost 3 bases at V and 6 bases at J; junction bases unmatched: 7. CDR1 is LNHDA, CDR2 SQIVND, per germline (reference sequence). The CDR3 nucleotides read TGTGCCAGTAGTATGACCGGGACAGGGGGGCGCGAGCAGTACTTC. It translates to CASSMTGTGGREQYF. The whole variable domain, remainder taken from reference TRBV19 and TRBJ2-7, is DGGITQSPKYLFRKEGQNVTLSCEQNLNHDAMYWYRQDPGQGLRLIYYSQIVNDFQKGDIAEGYSVSREKKESFPLTVTSAQKNPTAFYLCASSMTGTGGREQYFGPGTRLTVT.

The rearrangement joins TRBV5-1 to TRBJ2-6, with a tentative D call TRBD1 (5 bases). There are 15 residues in the CDR3. V was shortened by 4 bases and J by 0 bases, with 8 bases between the two germline ends. The V gene's germline CDR1 is SGHRS and CDR2 YFSETQ. The CDR3 DNA reads TGCGCCAGCAGCGAACAGGTCTCTGGGGCCAACGTCCTGACTTTC. Its translation: CASSEQVSGANVLTF.

V is TRBV29-1 and J is TRBJ1-1; 11 bases align to TRBD1. The V gene's germline CDR1 is SQVTM and CDR2 ANQGSEA. The CDR3 is 12 amino acids. With V trimmed by 7 bases and J by 10 bases, 8 bases remained unmatched. The CDR3 spells CSASDRGLLAFF. For the CDR3, the DNA is TGCAGCGCCTCGGACAGGGGGCTGTTAGCTTTCTTT.